These 21 T cell receptor delta chains came from one sample sequenced in a study of γδ T cells in repeated Plasmodium falciparum infection. Vgamma9/Vdelta2+ and Vdelta2-negative gammadelta T cells were flow-sorted from PBMC for bulk sequencing. TCRdb reprocessed the multiplex PCR reads through CATT. The data show some 50,000 delta-chain clones, around 1.6% seen once. Sequencing was done on a sample of gamma-delta T cells from blood. These TCRs come from a pool of human donors (malaria-infected and uninfected, not separated).

Only a few counts were recorded for this clone. The translation of this DNA and the TCRdb protein of a much larger clone differ at residue 8, probably owing to a read error; the protein shown here is translated from the DNA. DNA of the CDR3: TGTGCTCTTGGGGACATCCTACGCGCAGGCACAGCACAACTCTTCTTT. Protein: CALGDILRAGTAQLFF. This chain uses TRDV1 with TRDJ2; a possible D gene is TRDD2 (6 bases). The CDR3 covers 16 residues. Germline-derived CDR1 and CDR2 are TSWWSYY and QGS. The V gene lost 3 bases and the J gene lost 5 bases, with 16 bases spanning the gap.

In the case of this clone: This DNA's translation differs at residue 10 from TCRdb's protein, which comes from a much larger clone; a read error is likely, and the protein shown is translated from the DNA. The gene calls are TRDV1 and TRDJ1; TRDD3 is a possible D gene (6 bases). As TCRdb names no J gene, one was assigned here on the basis of a DNA match to germline. The CDR3 runs 17 residues. V was clipped by 2 bases and J by 3 bases, with 19 bases between them. Germline V gives CDR1 TSWWSYY, CDR2 QGS. The CDR3 DNA is TGTGCTCTTGGGGAAGCTGTGTACTGGGAGATGGCCGATAAACTCATCTTT. Its protein is CALGEAVYWEMADKLIF.

Note on this clone: The amino acid sequence in TCRdb belongs to a much larger clone and departs from this DNA's translation at residue 11, likely a sequencing read error; the sequence shown is translated from the DNA. The chain couples TRDV1 to TRDJ1; D may be TRDD2 or TRDD3 (5 bases each). No J gene is reported in TCRdb; it was inferred here by comparing the DNA with germline. The V gene lost 1 base and the J gene lost 0 bases, with 21 bases spanning the gap. The CDR3 totals 19 residues. The germline V gene encodes CDR1 TSWWSYY and CDR2 QGS. The CDR3 protein is CALGEHPYLGTVYTDKLIF. The CDR3 DNA sequence: TGTGCTCTTGGGGAACACCCCTACTTGGGGACGGTTTACACCGATAAACTCATCTTT.

This clone was found many times. This clone may be a read error of a much larger clone one base away. Other DNA sequences within the sample encode an identical CDR3. This chain joins TRDV2 and TRDJ2; TRDD3 might be the D (6 bases). Germline loops: CDR1 GEAIGNYY, CDR2 EKD. The CDR3 consists of 14 residues. CDR3 loop: CACDTITGTAQLFF. The CDR3 region has the DNA TGTGCCTGTGACACCATTACTGGGACAGCACAGCTCTTCTTT.

This clone was observed a handful of times. This DNA's translation and the protein TCRdb lists, from a much larger clone, do not match at residue 8, likely due to a read error; the protein shown is translated from the DNA. The gene calls are TRDV3 and TRDJ1; D perhaps matches TRDD3 (5 bases). No J gene is reported in TCRdb; it was inferred here by comparing the DNA with germline. Germline V CDR1 and CDR2: TVYSNPD, GDNSRS (reference sequence). The CDR3 is 21 amino acids. The V and J ends lost 2 bases and 0 bases respectively, with 34 bases between them. As DNA, the CDR3 is TGTGCCTTTCGCTCGCCCGCGCGCCGCCGTAACTGGCGGTCGTACACCGATAAACTCATCTTT. It translates to CAFRSPARRRNWRSYTDKLIF.

Notes on this clone: The protein in TCRdb stems from a much larger clone and differs at residue 18 from this DNA's translation, likely a read error; here the protein is translated from the DNA. The chain employs TRDV2 and TRDJ1; TRDD3 agrees at 11 bases. TCRdb records no J gene; here it was assigned by comparing the DNA to germline. The CDR3 length is 21 residues. CDR1 and CDR2 (germline): GEAIGNYY, EKD. The CDR3 region has the DNA TGTGCCTGTGACACCGTGTCCACGTCAACGGATGGGGGATACGCCACCGATGAACTCATCTTT. It encodes CACDTVSTSTDGGYATDELIF.

About this clone: It may be a read error: a sequence one base away is much more abundant. This rearrangement joins TRDV2 to TRDJ1; 9 bases are shared with TRDD3. No J gene is reported in TCRdb; it was inferred here by comparing the DNA with germline. V was pared by 3 bases and J by 9 bases, with 22 bases of the junction left unmatched. Germline-derived CDR1 and CDR2 are GEAIGNYY and EKD. The CDR3 is 18 amino acids. Here the CDR3 reads CACDSVRNFLGDGLELIF. DNA of the CDR3: TGTGCCTGTGACTCTGTTCGCAACTTTCTGGGGGATGGCCTTGAACTCATCTTT.

Many counts were recorded for this clone. This chain connects TRDV1 to TRDJ1; 10 nucleotides agree with TRDD3. Germline V gene sequence: CDR1 TSWWSYY, CDR2 QGS. The V segment lost 6 bases and the J segment 2 bases; nucleotides outside the gene matches: 15. This CDR3 is built from 18 residues. The CDR3 reads CALGRCVFRWGITDKLIF. The CDR3 DNA reads TGTGCTCTTGGAAGATGTGTGTTCCGCTGGGGGATAACCGATAAACTCATCTTT.

This clone was observed at least ten times. The TCRdb protein comes from a much larger clone and disagrees with this DNA's translation at residue 20, likely due to a read error; the protein given here is derived from the DNA. The J gene has no call, while the V gene is TRDV1; the table's TRDD3 call for D was not verified on the DNA. There are 22 residues in the CDR3. CDR1 TSWWSYY and CDR2 QGS come from the germline V gene. For the CDR3, the DNA is TGTGCTCTTGGGTTTTCCGGCTACACACCCCTGGGGGACCGAACCTACACCGATAAACCCATCTTT. This translates into CALGFSGYTPLGDRTYTDKPIF.

To note about this clone: A far larger clone is one base from this, pointing to a likely read error. Additional DNA sequences in this sample encode the identical CDR3. V gene TRDV1 combines with J gene TRDJ1; 11 bases are a match to TRDD3. The J gene, left out of TCRdb, was set here by checking the DNA against germline. This CDR3 is built from 23 residues. Germline V gives CDR1 TSWWSYY, CDR2 QGS. V dropped 2 bases and J dropped 5; count of bases not matched to a gene: 28. CDR3 in DNA: TGTGCTCTTGGGGAAGCGGGTGTCTTCCGACTTATACTGGGGGATAGGCGCACAGATAAACTCATCTTT. Amino acids: CALGEAGVFRLILGDRRTDKLIF.

On this clone: A far larger clone is one nucleotide away, so this likely arose from a read error. Within the sample, other DNA sequences also encode this same CDR3. The V gene is TRDV2, but the J gene lacks a call; the table's TRDD3 call for D was not verified on the DNA. CDR3 size: 21 residues. CDR1 and CDR2 from the germline V gene are GEAIGNYY and EKD. The CDR3 sequence is CACDTGEMGDRTSSFVDKLIF. DNA for the CDR3: TGTGCCTGTGACACCGGGGAGATGGGGGATAGGACGTCAAGTTTTGTCGATAAACTCATCTTC.

This clone was counted many times. The chain has TRDV2 and TRDJ1, with 8 bases fitting TRDD3. TCRdb is silent on the J gene; assignment here came from matching the DNA to germline. In germline, CDR1 is GEAIGNYY, CDR2 EKD. Losses at the gene ends were 3 bases for V and 0 bases for J; bases not matched to a gene: 20. CDR3 length equals 20 residues. Here the CDR3 reads CACDGLHTTGGRQYTDKLIF. DNA of the CDR3: TGTGCCTGTGACGGCCTCCATACAACTGGGGGGAGACAGTACACCGATAAACTCATCTTT.

As to this clone: The TCRdb record carries a much larger clone's protein, which differs from this DNA's translation at residue 9; a read error is the likely cause, and the protein listed here is the DNA translation. V is TRDV2 and J is TRDJ1; 7 bases are a match to TRDD3. The J gene, absent from TCRdb, was called here by matching the DNA to germline. Germline CDR1 GEAIGNYY, CDR2 EKD. V was pared by 3 bases and J by 8 bases, with 26 bases of the junction left unmatched. CDR3 length equals 19 residues. CDR3 in amino acids: CACDAMPTEDRIMGEKLIF. CDR3 bases: TGTGCCTGTGACGCCATGCCTACTGAGGACCGAATAATGGGGGAGAAACTCATCTTT.

There are many counts of this clone. The chain is built from TRDV2 and TRDJ1; 7 bases match TRDD3. TCRdb is silent on the J gene; assignment here came from matching the DNA to germline. The CDR3 covers 15 residues. Germline loops: CDR1 GEAIGNYY, CDR2 EKD. After removal of 3 bases from V and 6 bases from J, the junction contained 12 bases not matched to a gene. The CDR3 region has the DNA TGTGCCTGTGACTCATTGGGGGACCTCCTCCATAAACTCATCTTT. The encoded protein is CACDSLGDLLHKLIF.

This clone has a handful of counts. One base separates it from a far larger clone, so it is likely a read error. The same CDR3 is also encoded by other DNA sequences in this sample. The rearrangement uses TRDV3 and TRDJ1; 8 bases align to TRDD3. TCRdb offers no J gene call, so here the DNA was matched to germline to obtain one. CDR1 TVYSNPD and CDR2 GDNSRS come from the germline V gene (reference sequence). This CDR3 is 17 amino acids long. Here the CDR3 reads CALTSMGGLGDTDKLIF. The DNA of the CDR3 is TGCGCCTTGACCTCTATGGGTGGACTGGGGGACACCGATAAACTCATCTTT.

With respect to this clone: Translating this DNA gives a protein that differs at residue 15 from the TCRdb one, which belongs to a much larger clone; a read error is likely, and the protein shown is this translation. This chain links TRDV1 with TRDJ1; TRDD3 matches 8 bases. TCRdb records no J gene; here it was assigned by comparing the DNA to germline. Trimming took 3 bases from V and 3 from J; bases not matched to a gene: 27. The CDR3 spans 22 residues. CDR1 and CDR2 (germline): TSWWSYY, QGS. CDR3 nucleotide sequence: TGTGCTCTTGGGGAGCCCAATACAGCTCGGATACTGGGGGTCTTCCTGCCCGATAAACTCATCTTT. This codes for CALGEPNTARILGVFLPDKLIF.

This clone was detected a few times. TCRdb assigns this DNA the protein of a much larger clone, which departs from its translation at residue 8; this likely reflects a read error, and the protein shown comes from translating the DNA. The chain joins TRDV2 to TRDJ1; a weak D match, TRDD3 (5 bases). TCRdb does not report a J gene; here it was assigned by matching the DNA to germline references. Trimming removed 4 bases from V and 0 bases from J, with 20 bases in between. The CDR3 length is 17 residues. Germline V lookup: CDR1 GEAIGNYY, CDR2 EKD. CDR3 amino acids: CACDHVLEVEYTDKLIF. CDR3 nucleotide sequence: TGTGCCTGTGATCACGTACTGGAGGTTGAGTACACCGATAAACTCATCTTT.

This clone was seen a handful of times. Only one base separates this from a far larger clonotype, so it likely reflects a read error. Other DNA sequences in this specimen translate into the identical CDR3. CDR3 loop: CALGEGVGDTNSYKLIF. The CDR3 nucleotides are TGTGCTCTTGGGGAAGGAGTGGGGGATACGAACTCGTATAAACTCATCTTT. The chain couples TRDV1 to TRDJ1; 11 nucleotides align to TRDD3. The CDR3 runs to 17 residues. Germline lookup yields CDR1 TSWWSYY and CDR2 QGS. V gave up 2 bases and J gave up 6 bases; unmatched junction bases: 11.

As regards this clone: One base separates it from a far larger clone, so it is likely a read error. Other DNA variants within this sample encode the same CDR3. The chain recombines TRDV1 with TRDJ1; 10 nucleotides align to TRDD3. This CDR3 comprises 14 residues. Germline-derived CDR1 and CDR2 are TSWWSYY and QGS. V lost 9 bases, J lost 11 bases, and 15 bases stayed unmatched. The CDR3 DNA reads as TGTGCTCTCGCGGGCTACTGGGGGATTGAGGAGCTCATCTTT. It specifies CALAGYWGIEELIF.

This clone was counted a few times. The protein recorded in TCRdb matches a much larger clone and deviates from this DNA's translation at residue 14, suggesting a read error; the protein here is obtained by translating the DNA. J gene calling gave no result, while the V gene is TRDV1; the DNA was not used to check the table's D call, TRDD3. The CDR3 extends over 16 amino acids. The germline V gene encodes CDR1 TSWWSYY and CDR2 QGS. The CDR3 bases are TGTGCTCTTGGGGAACTTCGGACCTGGGGGAGTACAAAACCCATCTTT. Its protein is CALGELRTWGSTKPIF.

Concerning this clone itself: This likely came from a read error, as a far larger clone is one base away. Other nucleotide sequences from this sample produce the same CDR3. The chain links TRDV1 to TRDJ1; D is possibly TRDD2 or TRDD3 (8 bases each). TCRdb does not report a J gene; here it was assigned by matching the DNA to germline references. V gave up 3 bases and J gave up 0 bases, with 29 bases separating them. The CDR3 is 21 amino acids. In germline, CDR1 is TSWWSYY, CDR2 QGS. This CDR3 is CALGEVFLRFWGKLYTDKLIF. In DNA, the CDR3 is TGTGCTCTTGGGGAGGTCTTCCTACGGTTCTGGGGGAAACTGTACACCGATAAACTCATCTTT.